This paragraph reports one T cell receptor (beta chain). Antigen unknown. The data derive from a study of CD8+CD57+ T cells in acquired aplastic anemia. Turning to the study itself: Sorting CD4+ and CD8+ cells gave DNA averaging about 3.3 ug. Points from the study as a whole: In CD8+ cells, Simpson's diversity showed no significant difference between patients and controls. Patients had around 30 CD8+ CDR3 sequences in common with controls (the shared set).

Genomic DNA served as template for TCR beta VDJ and CDR3 profiling. TCRdb independently ran MiXCR on the reads; one entry per CDR3 protein. The repertoire includes a few hundred thousand distinct CDR3 sequences, approximately 55% of them detected once, and 8% sits in the top ten. J was trimmed by 8 bases and V by 4 bases; bases with no gene match: 9. The CDR3 contains 16 residues. The germline CDR1 and CDR2 sequences are SGHRS and YFSETQ. The sequence derives from a human donor with severe aplastic anemia or a healthy control (not recorded which). The rearrangement uses TRBV5-1 and TRBJ2-1; 13 nucleotides agree with TRBD2. Input material: sorted CD4+, CD8+, or CD8+CD57+ T cells (not recorded which) from PBMCs. The CDR3 coding sequence is TGCGCCAGCAGCCAAACACTAGCGGGAGGGCGCCATGAGCAGTTCTTC. It yields the protein CASSQTLAGGRHEQFF.